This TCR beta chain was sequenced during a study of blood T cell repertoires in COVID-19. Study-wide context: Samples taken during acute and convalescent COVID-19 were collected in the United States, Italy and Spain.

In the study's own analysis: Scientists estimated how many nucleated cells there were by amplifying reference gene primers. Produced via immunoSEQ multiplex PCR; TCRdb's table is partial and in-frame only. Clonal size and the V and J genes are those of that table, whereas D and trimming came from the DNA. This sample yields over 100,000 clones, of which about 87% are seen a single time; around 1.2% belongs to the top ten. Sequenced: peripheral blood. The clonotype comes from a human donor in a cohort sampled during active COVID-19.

The CDR3 reads CSVQGETQYF. DNA of the CDR3: TGCAGTGTTCAGGGGGAGACCCAGTACTTC. The V call is TRBV20-1, the J call TRBJ2-5; maybe TRBD1 (6 bases). The CDR3 has 10 amino acids. Looked up from germline, CDR1 is DFQATT and CDR2 is SNEGSKA (reference sequence). V shed 7 bases and J shed 5 bases, with 8 bases lying between them.